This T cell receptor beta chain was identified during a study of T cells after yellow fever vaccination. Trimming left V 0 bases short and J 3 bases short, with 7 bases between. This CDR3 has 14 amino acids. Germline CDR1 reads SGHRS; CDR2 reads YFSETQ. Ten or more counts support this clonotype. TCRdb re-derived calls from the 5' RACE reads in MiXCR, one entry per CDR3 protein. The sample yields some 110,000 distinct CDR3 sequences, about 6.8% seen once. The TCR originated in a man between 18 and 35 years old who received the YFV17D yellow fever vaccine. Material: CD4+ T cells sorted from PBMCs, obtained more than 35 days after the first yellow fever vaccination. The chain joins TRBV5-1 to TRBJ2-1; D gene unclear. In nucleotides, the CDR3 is TGCGCCAGCAGCTTGGATGTCAGCTACAATGAGCAGTTCTTC. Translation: CASSLDVSYNEQFF.